This T cell receptor (beta chain) was retrieved from a study of blood T cell repertoires in COVID-19. About the study: Acute and convalescent COVID-19 specimens originated in the United States, Italy and Spain.

Participant reports of clinical history set cohort assignment. Cohort 3 donors counted as recovered after two negative PCRs, clearance, or resolved symptoms. V was clipped by 4 bases and J by 4 bases; unmatched bases: 7. This CDR3 spans 15 amino acids. Germline lookup yields CDR1 SGDLS and CDR2 YYNGEE. Method: immunoSEQ multiplex PCR; TCRdb's copy keeps in-frame clones and lacks some. This table has some 250,000 clones, around 89% appearing once. The chain employs TRBV9 and TRBJ2-3; TRBD1 agrees at 9 bases. Sample: PBMCs or T cells enriched from blood (not recorded which). This receptor was obtained from a man aged 35 to 55 who had recovered from COVID-19. CDR3 in amino acids: CASSLGTGFPDTQYF. The CDR3 DNA sequence: TGTGCCAGCAGCCTTGGGACAGGGTTCCCAGATACGCAGTATTTT. Variable domain in full (rest from reference TRBV9 and TRBJ2-3): DSGVTQTPKHLITATGQRVTLRCSPRSGDLSVYWYQQSLDQGLQFLIQYYNGEERAKGNILERFSAQQFPDLHSELNLSSLELGDSALYFCASSLGTGFPDTQYFGPGTRLTVL.